The rows below give T cell receptor beta chains drawn from one sample of a study of T cells after yellow fever vaccination. From the 5' RACE reads, TCRdb called clonotypes with MiXCR, one entry per CDR3 protein. The repertoire holds under 20,000 distinct CDR3 sequences, under 5% seen once, with roughly 0.4% in the top ten. The specimen comprised PBMCs, either bulk or a sorted T-cell subset (CD4+, CD8+, memory, or dextramer-sorted; not recorded which), sampled 15 days after the yellow fever booster vaccination. The receptors here all came from a man aged 30-40 years who received the YFV17D yellow fever vaccine. Both conserved end residues are part of each CDR3. The order of the fields is J gene, V gene, CDR3 protein.

>TRBJ2-5|TRBV25-1
CASLGGGGGETQYF
>TRBJ2-1|TRBV15
CATSRESGGAQGEQFF
>TRBJ2-5|TRBV7-2
CASSLLAAPQETQYF
>TRBJ2-1|TRBV20-1
CSAFGTSGSNEQFF
>TRBJ2-3|TRBV20-1
CSAPVVAGPYTQYF
>TRBJ1-1|TRBV18
CASSPDSGTEAFF
>TRBJ2-7|TRBV13
CASSPRTGGSYEQYF
>TRBJ2-1|TRBV27
CASSWGNEQFF
>TRBJ1-2|TRBV18
CASSGQVHGYTF
>TRBJ2-3|TRBV6-5
CASRHTQYF
>TRBJ2-4|TRBV3-1
CASSQVEGTRGNIQYF
>TRBJ2-2|TRBV24-1
CATMVETGELFF
>TRBJ2-5|TRBV6-5
CASKTGTKETQYF
>TRBJ2-7|TRBV28
CASSGREEYEQYF
>TRBJ2-3|TRBV12-3/TRBV12-4
CASRRQGLTDTQYF
>TRBJ2-3|TRBV5-1
CASSATGGGDTQYF
>TRBJ1-1|TRBV6-5
CASSAKENTEAFF
>TRBJ2-7|TRBV27
CASSPSPYEQYF
>TRBJ2-2|TRBV29-1
CSVVFQNTGELFF
>TRBJ2-5|TRBV6-1
CASSPGQWETQYF
>TRBJ1-5|TRBV3-1
CASSLGDQPQHF
>TRBJ2-4|TRBV6-5
CASRSTSGSNGAKNIQYF
>TRBJ2-3|TRBV5-1
CASSAGTSAFTDTQYF
>TRBJ2-2|TRBV7-3
CASSHGMDTGELFF